The rows below give T cell receptor beta chains drawn from one sample of a study of T cells in localized non-small cell lung cancer. Data came from immunoSEQ multiplex PCR; TCRdb stores just in-frame clones and leaves some out. Altogether roughly 64,000 clones are present, about four fifths being singletons, with the ten largest covering around 4.3%. The sequenced sample was PBMCs, obtained before any cancer treatment. These receptors were collected from a man aged 40-75 years with stage II lung adenocarcinoma. The CDR3 runs from the conserved cysteine through the conserved F or W. The D gene is left open where the match is weak. Some rows mark clone size as missing; the rest say once, few, many or name a class of expanded clone.

CDR3 length: 15; J gene: TRBJ1-1; D gene: TRBD1; clone size: .; V gene: TRBV6-1; CDR3 DNA: TGTGCCAGCAGCGGCGGGACAGGGGGCAAAACTGAAGCTTTCTTT; CDR3 protein: CASSGGTGGKTEAFF
CDR3 length: 16; J gene: TRBJ1-2; D gene: .; clone size: .; V gene: TRBV6-5; CDR3 DNA: TGTGCCAGCAGTTTAACAGGTGGCTCATGGAACTATGGCTACACCTTC; CDR3 protein: CASSLTGGSWNYGYTF
CDR3 length: 16; J gene: TRBJ1-2; D gene: TRBD1; clone size: .; V gene: TRBV7-2; CDR3 DNA: TGTGCCAGCAGCTTAAGGCGGACAGGGCTTGACTATGGCTACACCTTC; CDR3 protein: CASSLRRTGLDYGYTF
CDR3 length: 13; J gene: TRBJ1-1; D gene: .; clone size: .; V gene: TRBV30; CDR3 DNA: TGTGCCTGGAGCACAGGGTTTGGCACTGAAGCTTTCTTT; CDR3 protein: CAWSTGFGTEAFF
CDR3 length: 16; J gene: TRBJ1-1; D gene: .; clone size: .; V gene: TRBV7-2; CDR3 DNA: TGTGCCAGCAGCTTAATCTGGGGGCGAGTGAACACTGAAGCTTTCTTT; CDR3 protein: CASSLIWGRVNTEAFF
CDR3 length: 13; J gene: TRBJ2-1; D gene: .; clone size: once; V gene: TRBV18; CDR3 DNA: TGTGCCAGCTCAGAGACATTTGGCAATGAGCAGTTCTTC; CDR3 protein: CASSETFGNEQFF
CDR3 length: 14; J gene: TRBJ2-3; D gene: .; clone size: .; V gene: TRBV5-1; CDR3 DNA: TGCGCCAGCAGCTTGGGGCTTGGTGTAGATACGCAGTATTTT; CDR3 protein: CASSLGLGVDTQYF
CDR3 length: 11; J gene: TRBJ2-3; D gene: .; clone size: .; V gene: TRBV2; CDR3 DNA: TGTGCCAGCAGGTCTAAGGATACGCAGTATTTT; CDR3 protein: CASRSKDTQYF
CDR3 length: 12; J gene: TRBJ1-1; D gene: .; clone size: few; V gene: TRBV29-1; CDR3 DNA: TGCAGCGTTCGGGACGGGAACACTGAAGCTTTCTTT; CDR3 protein: CSVRDGNTEAFF
CDR3 length: 12; J gene: TRBJ1-6; D gene: .; clone size: .; V gene: TRBV4-1; CDR3 DNA: TGCGCCAGCAGCCCATTAAATTCACCCCTCCACTTT; CDR3 protein: CASSPLNSPLHF
CDR3 length: 13; J gene: TRBJ1-2; D gene: TRBD1; clone size: .; V gene: TRBV5-1; CDR3 DNA: TGCGCCAGCAGCTGGGACAGGGTCCCTGGCTACACCTTC; CDR3 protein: CASSWDRVPGYTF
CDR3 length: 15; J gene: TRBJ2-5; D gene: .; clone size: .; V gene: TRBV12-2; CDR3 DNA: TGTGCAAGTCGCCCTAGGGGGACACTGGGAGAGACCCAGTACTTC; CDR3 protein: CASRPRGTLGETQYF
CDR3 length: 15; J gene: TRBJ2-7; D gene: TRBD2; clone size: once; V gene: TRBV7-8; CDR3 DNA: TGTGCCAGCAGCCGCTCCCCGACTAGCAGGAACGAGCAGTACTTC; CDR3 protein: CASSRSPTSRNEQYF
CDR3 length: 14; J gene: TRBJ1-3; D gene: .; clone size: .; V gene: TRBV29-1; CDR3 DNA: TGCAGCGTTGAACCAGGGTCTTCTGGAAACACCATATATTTT; CDR3 protein: CSVEPGSSGNTIYF
CDR3 length: 15; J gene: TRBJ2-7; D gene: TRBD2; clone size: once; V gene: TRBV10-3; CDR3 DNA: TGTGCCATCAGTGGAACTAGCGGGAGACCGGGGGAGCAGTACTTC; CDR3 protein: CAISGTSGRPGEQYF
CDR3 length: 10; J gene: TRBJ2-5; D gene: .; clone size: once; V gene: TRBV7-9; CDR3 DNA: TGTGCCAGCTCCGGGGAGACCCAGTACTTC; CDR3 protein: CASSGETQYF
CDR3 length: 14; J gene: TRBJ2-1; D gene: TRBD2; clone size: .; V gene: TRBV15; CDR3 DNA: TGTGCCACCAGCCGGACTAGCGGGATCTATGAGCAGTTCTTC; CDR3 protein: CATSRTSGIYEQFF
CDR3 length: 15; J gene: TRBJ2-7; D gene: .; clone size: .; V gene: TRBV7-9; CDR3 DNA: TGTGCCAGCAGCTTAGGGGGAGCTAGGTTAGACGAGCAGTACTTC; CDR3 protein: CASSLGGARLDEQYF
CDR3 length: 12; J gene: TRBJ2-1; D gene: .; clone size: .; V gene: TRBV15; CDR3 DNA: TGTGCCACCAGCGCTGTCTACAATGAGCAGTTCTTC; CDR3 protein: CATSAVYNEQFF
CDR3 length: 15; J gene: TRBJ2-7; D gene: .; clone size: .; V gene: TRBV19; CDR3 DNA: TGTGCCAGTAGTTCTGACTCCACGGGGTCTTACGAGCAGTACTTC; CDR3 protein: CASSSDSTGSYEQYF
CDR3 length: 15; J gene: TRBJ2-1; D gene: .; clone size: .; V gene: TRBV7-3; CDR3 DNA: TGTGCCAGCAGCTTAACGGCAGGGGTCACCAATGAGCAGTTCTTC; CDR3 protein: CASSLTAGVTNEQFF
CDR3 length: 16; J gene: TRBJ2-5; D gene: .; clone size: .; V gene: TRBV5-1; CDR3 DNA: TGCGCCAGCAGCCTGGAGGCGAGGGCCTCTGGGGAGACCCAGTACTTC; CDR3 protein: CASSLEARASGETQYF
CDR3 length: 14; J gene: TRBJ1-1; D gene: .; clone size: .; V gene: TRBV7-2; CDR3 DNA: TGTGCCAGCAGCCCGAGACGGAAGAACACTGAAGCTTTCTTT; CDR3 protein: CASSPRRKNTEAFF
CDR3 length: 13; J gene: TRBJ1-5; D gene: .; clone size: .; V gene: TRBV10-3; CDR3 DNA: TGTGCCATCAGATGGGACCGCAATCAGCCCCAGCATTTT; CDR3 protein: CAIRWDRNQPQHF
CDR3 length: 14; J gene: TRBJ2-1; D gene: .; clone size: .; V gene: TRBV5-8; CDR3 DNA: TGTGCCAGCAGCAGGACCGGGGGAGGATATGAGCAGTTCTTC; CDR3 protein: CASSRTGGGYEQFF
CDR3 length: 15; J gene: TRBJ2-3; D gene: .; clone size: .; V gene: TRBV4-3; CDR3 DNA: TGCGCCAGCAGCCAAGAGAGGCGGGGCACAGATACGCAGTATTTT; CDR3 protein: CASSQERRGTDTQYF
CDR3 length: 13; J gene: TRBJ1-1; D gene: TRBD1; clone size: .; V gene: TRBV18; CDR3 DNA: TGTGCCAGCTCACGTACAGGGGTCACTGAAGCTTTCTTT; CDR3 protein: CASSRTGVTEAFF
CDR3 length: 14; J gene: TRBJ2-1; D gene: .; clone size: .; V gene: TRBV5-5; CDR3 DNA: TGTGCCAGCACCTCGGGACCCACCTACAATGAGCAGTTCTTC; CDR3 protein: CASTSGPTYNEQFF